A single sample is the source of the 28 T cell receptor beta chains below, sequenced in a study of cytomegalovirus exposure and HLA in healthy donors. The PCR contained 60 Vbeta and 13 Jbeta primers. Clones were sequenced by immunoSEQ multiplex PCR, and TCRdb holds only the in-frame ones, with some missing. The sample contains 85,000 to 100,000 clones, over 65% of which appear only once. The sequenced material came from PBMCs. The receptors here all came from a man aged 40-49 years in good health and CMV-seronegative.

The gene calls are TRBV7-9 and TRBJ2-5; D not resolved. Trimming took 4 bases from V and 0 from J, leaving 12 bases between them. The CDR3 has 15 residues. Germline V gives CDR1 SEHNR, CDR2 FQNEAQ (reference sequence). The CDR3 reads CASSSVGVDQETQYF. The CDR3 nucleotides read TGTGCCAGCAGCTCCGTAGGAGTGGACCAAGAGACCCAGTACTTC.

This chain uses TRBV28 with TRBJ2-7; the match to TRBD1 covers 9 bases. CDR3 length equals 14 residues. The V and J ends lost 6 bases and 12 bases, in that order; junction bases with no gene match: 15. Germline CDR1 is MDHEN and CDR2 is SYDVKM. The CDR3 DNA is TGTGCCAGCAGGGGACAGGGCCCAGCTAATCGGGCGTACTTC. It codes for CASRGQGPANRAYF.

The rearrangement links TRBV5-1 to TRBJ2-7; TRBD1 aligns across 9 bases. V was clipped by 4 bases and J by 0 bases; unmatched bases: 8. CDR3 length: 16 amino acids. Germline loops: CDR1 SGHRS, CDR2 YFSETQ. The CDR3 bases are TGCGCCAGCAGCGCGACCGGGACAGGGCCCTCCTACGAGCAGTACTTC. This encodes CASSATGTGPSYEQYF.

There are a few counts of this clone. The chain combines TRBV29-1 with TRBJ1-1; D gene unclear. Germline loops: CDR1 SQVTM, CDR2 ANQGSEA. Trimming removed 5 bases from V and 0 bases from J, with 16 bases in between. The CDR3 has 15 residues. The CDR3 DNA follows: TGCAGCGTTTCAATACCCACGGGAATGAACACTGAAGCTTTCTTT. Its protein product is CSVSIPTGMNTEAFF.

This sequence joins TRBV21-1 and TRBJ2-5; TRBD1, the table's D call, lacks a check against the DNA. The end of the DNA aligns better with TRBJ2-7, so the J call may be wrong. TRBV21-1 is a pseudogene segment. This CDR3 contains 17 residues. Here the CDR3 DNA reads TGTGCCAGCAGCTTTGATGACGGGACAGGATTCTCCTACGAGCAGTACTTC. It is translated as CASSFDDGTGFSYEQYF.

Worth noting for this clone: Other DNA sequences of this sample code for an identical CDR3. V and J are TRBV27 and TRBJ1-2, with D hard to call. Germline V gives CDR1 MNHEY, CDR2 SMNVEV (reference sequence). Trimming left V 2 bases short and J 8 bases short, with 12 bases between. The CDR3 is 13 residues long. CDR3 in DNA: TGTGCCAGCAGTTTAAGGCCAGGAGGAGGCTACACCTTC. Residues: CASSLRPGGGYTF.

This chain uses TRBV5-1 with TRBJ2-5, with TRBD1 matching over 7 bases. The J call may be mistaken, given a closer DNA end match to TRBJ2-7. CDR1 is SGHRS, CDR2 YFSETQ, per germline. The CDR3 covers 14 residues. This CDR3 reads CASSLQGSSYEQYF. CDR3 sequence (DNA): TGCGCCAGCAGCTTACAGGGGTCCTCCTACGAGCAGTACTTC.

V and J are TRBV14 and TRBJ1-1; D possibly corresponds to TRBD1 (6 bases). The V end lost 0 bases, the J end lost 12 bases, and 14 bases lay between the germline ends. The germline CDR1 and CDR2 sequences are SGHDN and FVKESK. The CDR3 covers 13 residues. CDR3 sequence reads: CASSQDLGRGSFF. In DNA, the CDR3 is TGTGCCAGCAGCCAAGATCTTGGCAGGGGCTCTTTCTTT.

In this sample, this clone turned up a few times. CDR3 DNA sequence: TGTGCCAGCAGTTCCCGGACCCCGGAGGTCTACACCTTC. Amino acids: CASSSRTPEVYTF. V and J are TRBV28 and TRBJ1-2; D call uncertain. This CDR3 is 13 amino acids long. Germline values: CDR1 MDHEN, CDR2 SYDVKM. V shed 4 bases and J shed 10 bases, with 16 bases lying between them.

This chain links TRBV27 with TRBJ2-5; possibly TRBD2 for D (5 bases). CDR3 length: 13 residues. The germline V and J ends were trimmed by 2 bases and 1 base, with 5 bases remaining between them. The germline V gene has CDR1 MNHEY and CDR2 SMNVEV (reference sequence). CDR3 sequence reads: CASSLEGQETQYF. CDR3 nucleotides: TGTGCCAGCAGTTTAGAGGGCCAAGAGACCCAGTACTTC.

The V call is TRBV6-1, the J call TRBJ1-1, with a possible D match to TRBD1 (6 bases). V lost 3 bases, J lost 4 bases, and 12 bases lay in between. Germline V gives CDR1 MNHNS, CDR2 SASEGT. The CDR3 consists of 14 residues. The CDR3 region is CASSEQQGITEAFF. The CDR3 coding sequence is TGTGCCAGCAGTGAGCAACAGGGAATCACTGAAGCTTTCTTT.

This clone was observed once. This chain links TRBV4-1 with TRBJ2-3, with TRBD2 matching over 10 bases. The junction had 9 bases not matched to a gene; V was cut back by 3 bases and J by 6 bases. Germline loops: CDR1 MGHRA, CDR2 YSYEKL. This CDR3 region has 16 residues. CDR3 region: CASSQDRLAGMDTQYF. Written as DNA, the CDR3 is TGCGCCAGCAGCCAGGACAGACTAGCGGGTATGGATACGCAGTATTTT.

The chain joins TRBV30 to TRBJ1-5; D gene ambiguous. This CDR3 is built from 11 residues. Per germline, CDR1 GTSNPN and CDR2 SVGIG (reference sequence). V was clipped by 0 bases and J by 7 bases, with 4 bases between them. The chain's CDR3 is CAWSVGQPQHF. CDR3 nucleotide sequence: TGTGCCTGGAGTGTCGGGCAGCCCCAGCATTTT.

V usage is TRBV7-6 and J usage is TRBJ2-3; TRBD2 matches at 8 bases. The length of the CDR3 is 13 residues. V lost 4 bases, J lost 8 bases, and 5 bases stayed unmatched. Germline V gene lookup returns CDR1 SGHVS and CDR2 FNYEAQ. CDR3 nucleotides: TGTGCCAGCAGCTCAGGACTAGCCTTTACGCAGTATTTT. Protein sequence: CASSSGLAFTQYF.

This chain joins TRBV20-1 and TRBJ1-1, with TRBD1 as a possible D gene (5 bases). Germline lookup yields CDR1 DFQATT and CDR2 SNEGSKA (reference sequence). Trimming took off 1 base at V and 11 bases at J, with 11 bases between the two ends. The CDR3 contains 11 residues. The CDR3 bases are TGCAGTGCTAGAGGGGGCGACGCGGCTTTCTTT. Residues: CSARGGDAAFF.

This chain joins TRBV2 and TRBJ2-7, with a tentative D call TRBD1 (5 bases). Trimming cost V 4 bases and J 0 bases, with 10 bases left between them. The germline CDR1 and CDR2 sequences are SNHLY and FYNNEI. The CDR3 runs 14 residues. In DNA form, the CDR3 reads TGTGCCAGCAGTGGACAGCTGATCTCCTACGAGCAGTACTTC. It yields the protein CASSGQLISYEQYF. The full variable domain, with the rest looked up from reference TRBV2 and TRBJ2-7, is EPEVTQTPSHQVTQMGQEVILRCVPISNHLYFYWYRQILGQKVEFLVSFYNNEISEKSEIFDDQFSVERPDGSNFTLKIRSTKLEDSAMYFCASSGQLISYEQYFGPGTRLTVT.

This CDR3 reads CASSLASSGGYEQYF. The CDR3, as DNA: TGTGCCAGCAGCTTAGCCTCTTCAGGGGGCTACGAGCAGTACTTC. The rearrangement joins TRBV7-2 to TRBJ2-7; 7 bases fit TRBD1. The V and J ends lost 0 bases and 3 bases, in that order; junction bases with no gene match: 5. The germline V gene encodes CDR1 SGHTA and CDR2 FQGNSA. The CDR3 totals 15 residues.

The chain carries TRBV10-3 and TRBJ2-2; 13 bases are shared with TRBD2. CDR1 is ENHRY and CDR2 is SYGVKD in the germline V gene. CDR3 length: 14 residues. Trimming at V came to 11 bases and at J to 7 bases, leaving 7 bases not matched to a gene. In nucleotides, the CDR3 is TGTGCCTCCCGGACTAGCGGGAGCGGCGGGGAGCTGTTTTTT. Residues: CASRTSGSGGELFF.

The chain uses TRBV29-1 and TRBJ1-1, with D hard to call. Looked up from germline, CDR1 is SQVTM and CDR2 is ANQGSEA. The CDR3 consists of 12 residues. Trimming cost V 7 bases and J 0 bases, with 9 bases left between them. Here the CDR3 DNA reads TGCAGCGCCAGGCTGATGAACACTGAAGCTTTCTTT. Translation gives CSARLMNTEAFF. Using reference TRBV29-1 and TRBJ1-1 for the parts outside the CDR3, the full variable domain is SAVISQKPSRDICQRGTSLTIQCQVDSQVTMMFWYRQQPGQSLTLIATANQGSEATYESGFVIDKFPISRPNLTFSTLTVSNMSPEDSSIYLCSARLMNTEAFFGQGTRLTVV.

The V and J genes are TRBV9 and TRBJ2-2; the D gene is possibly TRBD2 (7 bases). Trimming took off 0 bases at V and 3 bases at J, with 15 bases between the two ends. CDR1 is SGDLS and CDR2 is YYNGEE in the germline V gene. The CDR3 is 17 residues long. CDR3 sequence: CASSVETGAGDTGELFF. CDR3 DNA sequence: TGTGCCAGCAGCGTAGAGACGGGGGCGGGAGACACCGGGGAGCTGTTTTTT.

In its sample, this clone was seen once. V usage is TRBV30 and J usage is TRBJ1-1; no definite D call. Germline V gene lookup returns CDR1 GTSNPN and CDR2 SVGIG (reference sequence). V gave up 0 bases and J gave up 2 bases, with 7 bases separating them. This CDR3 is 13 amino acids long. The CDR3 DNA is TGTGCCTGGAGTGTATTTCTTAACACTGAAGCTTTCTTT. Amino acids: CAWSVFLNTEAFF.

CDR3 sequence: CASSVRPTGGSGELFF. The DNA for the CDR3 is TGCGCCAGCAGCGTGAGGCCGACAGGGGGTTCCGGGGAGCTGTTTTTT. This sequence joins TRBV5-1 and TRBJ2-2; 9 positions match TRBD1. The length of the CDR3 is 16 residues. The germline CDR1 and CDR2 sequences are SGHRS and YFSETQ. Unmatched junction bases numbered 10, after V lost 4 bases and J lost 6 bases. Based on the CDR3 plus reference TRBV5-1 and TRBJ2-2, the full variable domain is KAGVTQTPRYLIKTRGQQVTLSCSPISGHRSVSWYQQTPGQGLQFLFEYFSETQRNKGNFPGRFSGRQFSNSRSEMNVSTLELGDSALYLCASSVRPTGGSGELFFGEGSRLTVL.

This chain uses TRBV6-5 with TRBJ2-5, with 11 bases that match TRBD2. The DNA end is a closer match to TRBJ2-7, so the J assignment may be wrong. The CDR3 runs to 15 residues. Germline V gene sequence: CDR1 MNHEY, CDR2 SVGAGI. In DNA, the CDR3 is TGTGCCAGCAGTGCACTAGCGGGAGATCCCTACGAGCAGTACTTC. Translation gives CASSALAGDPYEQYF.

J is TRBJ1-1 and V is TRBV7-4; D might be TRBD1 (5 bases). This CDR3 region has 16 residues. Trimming took off 2 bases at V and 4 bases at J, with 17 bases between the two ends. Germline values: CDR1 SGHVT, CDR2 SQSDAQ. CDR3 amino acids: CASSLRDFIWGTEAFF. In DNA form, the CDR3 reads TGTGCCAGCAGCTTAAGGGACTTCATATGGGGCACTGAAGCTTTCTTT.

The rearrangement links TRBV5-8 to TRBJ2-3; 7 bases align to TRBD2. CDR3 size: 15 residues. CDR1 is SGHTS and CDR2 is YDEGEE in the germline V gene. The V and J ends lost 5 bases and 5 bases, in that order; junction bases with no gene match: 11. The CDR3 sequence: CASRWGRASGDTQYF. As DNA, the CDR3 is TGTGCCAGCAGATGGGGGAGGGCTAGCGGAGATACGCAGTATTTT.

This clone has more than one count but fewer than ten. The chain couples TRBV28 to TRBJ1-4; D unresolved. The CDR3 has 19 residues. Germline V CDR1 and CDR2: MDHEN, SYDVKM. Trimming took off 4 bases at V and 0 bases at J, with 21 bases between the two ends. The CDR3 DNA reads as TGTGCCAGCAGTTACCCCCGTCGAGGGTCCGATGCAACTAATGAAAAACTGTTTTTT. Amino acids: CASSYPRRGSDATNEKLFF.

The rearrangement uses TRBV5-1 and TRBJ1-1; 7 nucleotides match TRBD1. CDR1 and CDR2 (germline): SGHRS, YFSETQ. The CDR3 spans 14 residues. V was clipped by 4 bases and J by 0 bases; unmatched bases: 3. DNA of the CDR3: TGCGCCAGCAGCCAGACAGGGCTGAACACTGAAGCTTTCTTT. This codes for CASSQTGLNTEAFF.

The V call is TRBV28, the J call TRBJ1-4; tentatively, D is TRBD1 (6 bases). The V gene's germline CDR1 is MDHEN and CDR2 SYDVKM. CDR3 size: 12 residues. Trimming pared 10 bases from V and 5 bases from J, leaving 11 bases between. CDR3 sequence reads: CATRTANEKLFF. The CDR3 bases are TGTGCCACCAGGACAGCAAATGAAAAACTGTTTTTT. Full variable domain (rest looked up from reference TRBV28 and TRBJ1-4): DVKVTQSSRYLVKRTGEKVFLECVQDMDHENMFWYRQDPGLGLRLIYFSYDVKMKEKGDIPEGYSVSREKKERFSLILESASTNQTSMYLCATRTANEKLFFGSGTQLSVL.